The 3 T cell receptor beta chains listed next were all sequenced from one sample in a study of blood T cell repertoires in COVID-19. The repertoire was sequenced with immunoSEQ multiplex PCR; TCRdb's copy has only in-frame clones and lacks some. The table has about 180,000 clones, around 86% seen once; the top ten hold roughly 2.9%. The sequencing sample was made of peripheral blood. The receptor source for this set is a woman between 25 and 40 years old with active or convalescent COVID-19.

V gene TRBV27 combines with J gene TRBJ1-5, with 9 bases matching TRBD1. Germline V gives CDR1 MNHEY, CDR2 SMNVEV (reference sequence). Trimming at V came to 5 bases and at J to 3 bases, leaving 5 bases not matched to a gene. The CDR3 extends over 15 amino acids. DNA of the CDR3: TGTGCCAGCAGTCTACGGACAGGGGTCAATCAGCCCCAGCATTTT. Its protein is CASSLRTGVNQPQHF.

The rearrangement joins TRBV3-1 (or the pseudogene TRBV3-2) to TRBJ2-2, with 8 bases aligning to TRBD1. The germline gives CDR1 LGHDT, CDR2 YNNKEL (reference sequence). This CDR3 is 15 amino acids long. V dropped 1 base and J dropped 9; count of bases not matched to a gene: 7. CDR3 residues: CASSQAPQGARELFF. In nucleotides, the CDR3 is TGTGCCAGCAGCCAAGCGCCTCAGGGGGCTCGGGAGCTGTTTTTT.

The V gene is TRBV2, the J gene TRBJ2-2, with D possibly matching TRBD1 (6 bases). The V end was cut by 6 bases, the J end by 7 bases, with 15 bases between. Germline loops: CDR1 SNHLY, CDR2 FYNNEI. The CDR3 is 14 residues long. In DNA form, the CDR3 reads TGTGCCAGCAGGACGGACAGCGTGGTCGGGGAGCTGTTTTTT. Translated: CASRTDSVVGELFF.